This record concerns one T cell receptor beta chain sequence. The antigen remains unidentified. Genomic DNA, the template, was used for profiling of the TCR beta VDJ and CDR3. Each CDR3 protein is one row after TCRdb ran MiXCR on the reads. The sample lists roughly 200,000 distinct CDR3 sequences; 60% to 80% were seen once. These data originate in a study of CD8+CD57+ T cells in acquired aplastic anemia. In the study overall: Sorted CD4+ and CD8+ cell DNA averaged roughly 3.2 ug. Findings and caveats of the study: Found in both controls and patients were some 30 CD8+ CDR3 sequences. Between the patient and control groups, CD8+ Simpson's diversity did not differ significantly.

CD8+CD57+ cell expansion had been shown by flow cytometry in patients chosen for sequencing. All patients had severe acquired aplastic anemia. V lost 6 bases and J 4 bases, leaving 7 bases between the germline ends. CDR3 length: 11 residues. The germline gives CDR1 DFQATT, CDR2 SNEGSKA (reference sequence). The chain carries TRBV20-1 and TRBJ1-3, with D unresolved. Sequencing was done on a sample of sorted CD4+, CD8+, or CD8+CD57+ T cells (not recorded which) from PBMCs. This sequence originates from a human donor with aplastic anemia. The CDR3 nucleotides are TGCAGTGCAGAGGAAGGAAACACCATATATTTT. This encodes CSAEEGNTIYF.